This TCR beta chain was recorded in a study of cytomegalovirus exposure and HLA in healthy donors. Healthy bone marrow donors made up the donor group. Worth noting for this clone: Its specificity is unknown.

Notes on the study in general: The authors reported that TCR beta sequences could predict HLA-A and HLA-B alleles. These predictions were accurate for most subjects in the first cohort.

PCR was performed using 60 Vbeta and 13 Jbeta primers. Assay: immunoSEQ multiplex PCR; the TCRdb copy retains only in-frame clones and omits some. The sample carries about 170,000 clones, over 70% recorded once. With V trimmed by 3 bases and J by 9 bases, 4 bases remained unmatched. This CDR3 is built from 13 residues. Germline V CDR1 and CDR2: LGHNA, YNFKEQ. The source material was PBMCs. The clonotype was recovered from a female donor in good health and CMV-seronegative. V and J are TRBV4-2 and TRBJ2-1; 8 bases are a match to TRBD2. The CDR3, as DNA: TGTGCCAGCAGCCAGGGACTAGGGAGTGAGCAGTTCTTC. This gives the protein CASSQGLGSEQFF.